A single sample gave rise to the 3 T cell receptor beta chains below, sequenced in a study of blood T cell repertoires in COVID-19. The repertoire was sequenced with immunoSEQ multiplex PCR; TCRdb's copy has only in-frame clones and lacks some. This sample yields around 58,000 clones, of which about 90% are seen a single time; approximately 8% belongs to the top ten. The sample comprised peripheral blood. These receptors were obtained from a woman aged 55-70 years with active or convalescent COVID-19.

The rearrangement uses TRBV6-5 and TRBJ1-5; D gene unclear. V shed 3 bases and J shed 7 bases, with 10 bases lying between them. The germline gives CDR1 MNHEY, CDR2 SVGAGI. The CDR3 length is 13 residues. CDR3 sequence: CASSYGEGQPQHF. The CDR3 DNA is TGTGCCAGCAGTTATGGGGAGGGACAGCCCCAGCATTTT.

This chain uses TRBV19 with TRBJ1-5; 8 nucleotides match TRBD1. V gave up 7 bases and J gave up 6 bases; unmatched junction bases: 11. Germline CDR1 reads LNHDA; CDR2 reads SQIVND (reference sequence). CDR3 size: 15 residues. The DNA of the CDR3 is TGTGCCAGTAACCTCCTAGACAGGGGTCTTCAGCCCCAGCATTTT. The encoded protein is CASNLLDRGLQPQHF. Supplemented by reference TRBV19 and TRBJ1-5, the full variable domain reads DGGITQSPKYLFRKEGQNVTLSCEQNLNHDAMYWYRQDPGQGLRLIYYSQIVNDFQKGDIAEGYSVSREKKESFPLTVTSAQKNPTAFYLCASNLLDRGLQPQHFGDGTRLSIL.

V usage is TRBV28 and J usage is TRBJ1-2, with D possibly being TRBD1 (6 bases). The CDR3 spans 14 residues. CDR1 is MDHEN, CDR2 SYDVKM, per germline. V was clipped by 10 bases and J by 0 bases, with 15 bases between them. The chain's CDR3 is CAITADRTNYGYTF. For the CDR3, the DNA is TGTGCCATCACCGCGGACAGAACTAACTATGGCTACACCTTC.